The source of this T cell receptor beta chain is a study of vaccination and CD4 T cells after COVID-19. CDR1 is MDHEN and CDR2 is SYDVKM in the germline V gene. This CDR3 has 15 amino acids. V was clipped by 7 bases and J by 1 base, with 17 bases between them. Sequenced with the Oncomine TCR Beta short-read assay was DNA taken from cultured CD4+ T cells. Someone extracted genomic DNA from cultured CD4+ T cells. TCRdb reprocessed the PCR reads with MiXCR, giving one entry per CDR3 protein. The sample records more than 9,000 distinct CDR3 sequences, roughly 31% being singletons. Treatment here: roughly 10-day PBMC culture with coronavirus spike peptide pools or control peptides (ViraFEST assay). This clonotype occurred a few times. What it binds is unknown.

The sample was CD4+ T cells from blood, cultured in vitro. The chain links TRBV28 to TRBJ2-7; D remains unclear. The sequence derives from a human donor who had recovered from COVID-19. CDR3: CASIGRETYSYEQYF. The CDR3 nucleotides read TGTGCCAGCATAGGGCGTGAGACATATTCCTACGAGCAGTACTTC.